The T cell receptor (beta chain) described here comes from a study of post-analysis software for immune sequencing data. About the research overall: Disease trajectories encompassed relapsing-remitting, secondary progressive and progressive-relapsing multiple sclerosis.

Between the trimmed V and J ends, which lost 6 bases and 7 bases, there was a span of 18 bases. The CDR3 contains 14 residues. Per the germline V gene, CDR1 is MNHEY and CDR2 is SVGAGI. Whole-study results and caveats: Five or six TRBV segments (TRBV5-6, TRBV5-1 and TRBV20-1 among them) occurred more frequently in patients than in controls. Relative to controls, patients with multiple sclerosis showed significantly lower normalized Chao1 diversity.

This clonotype was observed once. The target antigen is unknown. Unique-molecular-identifier-tagged TCR beta cDNA libraries were used. TCRdb reprocessed the PCR reads via MiXCR and lists one record per CDR3 protein. The data hold some 700,000 distinct CDR3 sequences, with approximately 59% observed a single time. Sequencing was performed on blood. The V call is TRBV6-5, the J call TRBJ1-1; a weak D match, TRBD1 (5 bases). The clonotype comes from a girl aged 2-9 years with multiple sclerosis. The CDR3 coding sequence is TGTGCCAGCAGCCCCGGGGGGTCGAAGGTTGAAGCTTTCTTT. Residues: CASSPGGSKVEAFF.